The rows below give T cell receptor beta chains drawn from one sample of a study of response to subunit inactivated influenza vaccine. MiXCR, run by TCRdb on the RT-PCR reads, gives a single entry per CDR3 protein. The sample records hundreds of thousands of distinct CDR3 sequences, 15% to 17% being singletons. Specimen: PBMCs from blood, collected roughly 13 days after vaccination. The receptors were sampled from a man aged 50 to 59 who received an inactivated influenza vaccine. Both conserved end residues are part of each CDR3. Each record gives: clone size, J gene, D gene, V gene, CDR3 DNA, CDR3 protein. D genes are given only for firm matches. The size of a clone is reported for some rows only, either as once, few or many, or as a class for expanded clones.

clone_size: many; j_call: TRBJ1-5; d_call: .; v_call: TRBV27; cdr3_nt: TGTGCCAGCAGTTTATTTAGCAATCAGCCCCAGCATTTT; cdr3_aa: CASSLFSNQPQHF
clone_size: few; j_call: TRBJ2-1; d_call: TRBD1; v_call: TRBV13; cdr3_nt: TGTGCCAGCAGCTACAGGGGGCGCGGGGACAATGAGCAGTTCTTC; cdr3_aa: CASSYRGRGDNEQFF
clone_size: .; j_call: TRBJ2-3; d_call: .; v_call: TRBV6-2/TRBV6-3; cdr3_nt: TGTGCCAGCAGTTACTCCTCGGGGATACGGGGAGATACGCAGTATTTT; cdr3_aa: CASSYSSGIRGDTQYF
clone_size: once; j_call: TRBJ1-2; d_call: .; v_call: TRBV4-3; cdr3_nt: TGCGCCAGCAGCCAAGATCGGGTGGGATATTACGGCTACACCTTC; cdr3_aa: CASSQDRVGYYGYTF
clone_size: many; j_call: TRBJ2-2; d_call: .; v_call: TRBV29-1; cdr3_nt: TGCAGCGGCAGGAACACCGGGGAGCTGTTTTTT; cdr3_aa: CSGRNTGELFF
clone_size: .; j_call: TRBJ2-5; d_call: .; v_call: TRBV2; cdr3_nt: TGTGCCAGCAGAATCAGGGTCACCCAGTACTTC; cdr3_aa: CASRIRVTQYF
clone_size: .; j_call: TRBJ2-4; d_call: .; v_call: TRBV7-2; cdr3_nt: TGTGCCAGCAGCTTAGGGGTCGCTAACATTCAGTACTTC; cdr3_aa: CASSLGVANIQYF
clone_size: few; j_call: TRBJ2-7; d_call: .; v_call: TRBV6-5; cdr3_nt: TGTGCCAGCAGTTACCAGCGGGCCTACGAGCAGTACTTC; cdr3_aa: CASSYQRAYEQYF
clone_size: .; j_call: TRBJ2-3; d_call: .; v_call: TRBV7-9; cdr3_nt: TGTGCCAGCACGCAGGGTGACTCTAGCACAGATACGCAGTATTTT; cdr3_aa: CASTQGDSSTDTQYF
clone_size: .; j_call: TRBJ1-3; d_call: .; v_call: TRBV7-2; cdr3_nt: TGTGCCAGCAGCTTAGCCGGTCACTCTGGAAACACCATATATTTT; cdr3_aa: CASSLAGHSGNTIYF
clone_size: few; j_call: TRBJ1-1; d_call: TRBD1; v_call: TRBV20-1; cdr3_nt: TGCAGTGCAAAGGGACAGGGTCCGGGGACAATGAACACTGAAGCTTTCTTT; cdr3_aa: CSAKGQGPGTMNTEAFF
clone_size: few; j_call: TRBJ1-5; d_call: .; v_call: TRBV20-1; cdr3_nt: TGCAGTGCTAGTTGGTCCAATCAGCCCCAGCATTTT; cdr3_aa: CSASWSNQPQHF
clone_size: .; j_call: TRBJ2-7; d_call: TRBD2; v_call: TRBV7-2; cdr3_nt: TGTGCCAGCAGCTTAATAGCGGGGGGGAGATACGAGCAGTACTTC; cdr3_aa: CASSLIAGGRYEQYF
clone_size: many; j_call: TRBJ2-3; d_call: TRBD2; v_call: TRBV15; cdr3_nt: TGTGCCACCAGCAGAGGGGGGCAAGCGGGAGGAGGCACAGATACGCAGTATTTT; cdr3_aa: CATSRGGQAGGGTDTQYF
clone_size: .; j_call: TRBJ2-3; d_call: TRBD2; v_call: TRBV7-2; cdr3_nt: TGTGCCAGCACCAAGGTGGGGCTAGCGGGAGATACGCAGTATTTT; cdr3_aa: CASTKVGLAGDTQYF
clone_size: many; j_call: TRBJ1-2; d_call: .; v_call: TRBV12-3/TRBV12-4; cdr3_nt: TGTGCCAGCAGCCCGTCGGGGGGGAAGGGCTACACCTTC; cdr3_aa: CASSPSGGKGYTF
clone_size: .; j_call: TRBJ2-1; d_call: TRBD2; v_call: TRBV19; cdr3_nt: TGTGCCAGTAGCAGGACTAGCGGGAGTAGGTCCTACAATGAGCAGTTCTTC; cdr3_aa: CASSRTSGSRSYNEQFF
clone_size: .; j_call: TRBJ2-3; d_call: .; v_call: TRBV6-1; cdr3_nt: TGTGCCAGCAGGGAAACGGGGAGCACAGATACGCAGTATTTT; cdr3_aa: CASRETGSTDTQYF
clone_size: many; j_call: TRBJ2-1; d_call: .; v_call: TRBV6-2/TRBV6-3; cdr3_nt: TGTGCCAGCCTGGGATTGGCGGGGACCAGGCTCGATCCGAGCTCCTACAATGAGCAGTTCTTC; cdr3_aa: CASLGLAGTRLDPSSYNEQFF
clone_size: few; j_call: TRBJ1-5; d_call: .; v_call: TRBV12-3/TRBV12-4; cdr3_nt: TGTGCCAGCAGTTTTTCTTCGGTTAGCAATCAGCCCCAGCATTTT; cdr3_aa: CASSFSSVSNQPQHF
clone_size: few; j_call: TRBJ2-7; d_call: TRBD2; v_call: TRBV7-2; cdr3_nt: TGTGCCAGCAGCTTGGGACTAGCGGGAGGGCCGTACTTC; cdr3_aa: CASSLGLAGGPYF
clone_size: many; j_call: TRBJ1-1; d_call: .; v_call: TRBV12-3/TRBV12-4; cdr3_nt: .; cdr3_aa: CASSSSSNWRTSEAFF
clone_size: many; j_call: TRBJ1-2; d_call: .; v_call: TRBV2; cdr3_nt: TGTGCCAGCAGTGTGGACACCGGTGGCTACACCTTC; cdr3_aa: CASSVDTGGYTF
clone_size: .; j_call: TRBJ1-1; d_call: .; v_call: TRBV7-9; cdr3_nt: TGTGCCAGCAGCCTACCGAGAGGGGGCACTGAAGCTTTCTTT; cdr3_aa: CASSLPRGGTEAFF
clone_size: few; j_call: TRBJ1-2; d_call: .; v_call: TRBV2; cdr3_nt: TGTGCCAGCAGTGAAGAGGAGATTGTACATGGCTACACCTTC; cdr3_aa: CASSEEEIVHGYTF
clone_size: .; j_call: TRBJ2-3; d_call: TRBD2; v_call: TRBV7-2; cdr3_nt: TGTGCCAGCAGCTTAGTGGGGACTAGCGGGAGCGGAGATACGCAGTATTTT; cdr3_aa: CASSLVGTSGSGDTQYF
clone_size: .; j_call: TRBJ2-4; d_call: .; v_call: TRBV18; cdr3_nt: TGTGCCAGCTCACCAGCGGGGGCCGGGGCCAAAAACATTCAGTACTTC; cdr3_aa: CASSPAGAGAKNIQYF
clone_size: few; j_call: TRBJ2-2; d_call: .; v_call: TRBV24-1; cdr3_nt: TGTGCCACCAGTGACGAGGGGCGCTTGGGCACCGGGGAGCTGTTTTTT; cdr3_aa: CATSDEGRLGTGELFF
clone_size: .; j_call: TRBJ1-2; d_call: .; v_call: TRBV7-8; cdr3_nt: TGTGCCAGCAGCCCGGGACTTTTCGGCTACACCTTC; cdr3_aa: CASSPGLFGYTF
clone_size: .; j_call: TRBJ1-2; d_call: .; v_call: TRBV10-3; cdr3_nt: TGTGCCATCAGTGGGTTCGGAGCAGGCAGACCCTTTAACGGAGTATACACCTTC; cdr3_aa: CAISGFGAGRPFNGVYTF
clone_size: .; j_call: TRBJ2-7; d_call: .; v_call: TRBV7-2; cdr3_nt: TGTGCCAGCAGCCCCCGACGGGTTTCGGGGTACGACGAGCAGTACTTC; cdr3_aa: CASSPRRVSGYDEQYF
clone_size: many; j_call: TRBJ2-1; d_call: TRBD2; v_call: TRBV11-2; cdr3_nt: TGTGCCAGCAGCGCTGCTAGCGGGGTGACCTACAATGAGCAGTTCTTC; cdr3_aa: CASSAASGVTYNEQFF
clone_size: many; j_call: TRBJ2-1; d_call: .; v_call: TRBV20-1; cdr3_nt: TGCAGTGCTAGACGGGGGAGCTCCTACAATGAGCAGTTCTTC; cdr3_aa: CSARRGSSYNEQFF
clone_size: .; j_call: TRBJ2-7; d_call: .; v_call: TRBV28; cdr3_nt: TGTGCCAGCGCAACGGCGGGGCGATCCTACGAGCAGTACTTC; cdr3_aa: CASATAGRSYEQYF
clone_size: .; j_call: TRBJ2-1; d_call: .; v_call: TRBV9; cdr3_nt: TGTGCCAGCAGCGTAGGGGGCGTCCTTACGAATGAGCAGTTCTTC; cdr3_aa: CASSVGGVLTNEQFF
clone_size: .; j_call: TRBJ2-3; d_call: TRBD2; v_call: TRBV9; cdr3_nt: TGTGCCAGCAACACGGGGGGGGTGGATACGCAGTATTTT; cdr3_aa: CASNTGGVDTQYF
clone_size: .; j_call: TRBJ2-7; d_call: .; v_call: TRBV6-5; cdr3_nt: TGTGCCAGCAGTTACTCGGGCAGACGGACCTACGAGCAGTACTTC; cdr3_aa: CASSYSGRRTYEQYF
clone_size: few; j_call: TRBJ2-7; d_call: .; v_call: TRBV18; cdr3_nt: TGTGCCAGCTCACCACATCCCCAGGTACTAGAGCAGTACTTC; cdr3_aa: CASSPHPQVLEQYF
clone_size: .; j_call: TRBJ1-1; d_call: TRBD1; v_call: TRBV6-6; cdr3_nt: TGTGCCACGCAAACAGGGGGCGCAGCGAAAGCTTTCTTT; cdr3_aa: CATQTGGAAKAFF
clone_size: few; j_call: TRBJ1-2; d_call: .; v_call: TRBV4-3; cdr3_nt: TGCGCCAGCAGCCAAGAGAACCGGGACCTTCCTCTGACCTTC; cdr3_aa: CASSQENRDLPLTF
clone_size: .; j_call: TRBJ1-6; d_call: .; v_call: TRBV5-1; cdr3_nt: TGCGCCAGCAGCCGGGACATTGGGAATTCACCCCTCCACTTT; cdr3_aa: CASSRDIGNSPLHF
clone_size: .; j_call: TRBJ2-7; d_call: TRBD1; v_call: TRBV4-2; cdr3_nt: TGTGCCAGCAGCCAACAACAGGGGCTCTACGAGCAGTACTTC; cdr3_aa: CASSQQQGLYEQYF
clone_size: .; j_call: TRBJ1-1; d_call: .; v_call: TRBV6-2/TRBV6-3; cdr3_nt: TGTGCCAGCAGCGAAGTTGGGCGAGAGGCTTTCTTT; cdr3_aa: CASSEVGREAFF
clone_size: many; j_call: TRBJ2-2; d_call: .; v_call: TRBV3-1; cdr3_nt: TGTGCCAGCAGCCAAGAGCTCAGGGCCACCGGGGAGCTGTTTTTT; cdr3_aa: CASSQELRATGELFF
clone_size: .; j_call: TRBJ2-7; d_call: TRBD2; v_call: TRBV29-1; cdr3_nt: TGCAGCGTTCGGGTCGGGGGGGACTACGAGCAGTACTTC; cdr3_aa: CSVRVGGDYEQYF
clone_size: many; j_call: TRBJ2-3; d_call: .; v_call: TRBV4-2; cdr3_nt: TGTGCCAGCAGCACCGACAGCACAGATACGCAGTATTTT; cdr3_aa: CASSTDSTDTQYF
clone_size: few; j_call: TRBJ1-1; d_call: .; v_call: TRBV28; cdr3_nt: TGTGCCAGCAGTTTCCCCGAGGGAAGAGCGGCTTTCTTT; cdr3_aa: CASSFPEGRAAFF
clone_size: few; j_call: TRBJ2-7; d_call: TRBD1; v_call: TRBV29-1; cdr3_nt: TGCAGCGCAGTGACAGGGGTAAGGCTCGAGCAGTACTTC; cdr3_aa: CSAVTGVRLEQYF
clone_size: few; j_call: TRBJ1-1; d_call: .; v_call: TRBV7-2; cdr3_nt: TGTGCCAGCAGCGTCGAACGATACCAGAACACTGAAGCTTTCTTT; cdr3_aa: CASSVERYQNTEAFF
clone_size: .; j_call: TRBJ2-3; d_call: .; v_call: TRBV24-1; cdr3_nt: TGTGCCACCAGTGCCCATGCATCTCCAAGGGGGACGCAGTATTTT; cdr3_aa: CATSAHASPRGTQYF
clone_size: .; j_call: TRBJ2-3; d_call: .; v_call: TRBV12-3/TRBV12-4; cdr3_nt: TGTGCCAGCAGTTCCTCCCCGGGGTTTAGCACAGATACGCAGTATTTT; cdr3_aa: CASSSSPGFSTDTQYF
clone_size: .; j_call: TRBJ2-3; d_call: TRBD2; v_call: TRBV9; cdr3_nt: TGTGCCAGCAGCGTCGCTTCCGGGAGGGCCGATACGCAGTATTTT; cdr3_aa: CASSVASGRADTQYF